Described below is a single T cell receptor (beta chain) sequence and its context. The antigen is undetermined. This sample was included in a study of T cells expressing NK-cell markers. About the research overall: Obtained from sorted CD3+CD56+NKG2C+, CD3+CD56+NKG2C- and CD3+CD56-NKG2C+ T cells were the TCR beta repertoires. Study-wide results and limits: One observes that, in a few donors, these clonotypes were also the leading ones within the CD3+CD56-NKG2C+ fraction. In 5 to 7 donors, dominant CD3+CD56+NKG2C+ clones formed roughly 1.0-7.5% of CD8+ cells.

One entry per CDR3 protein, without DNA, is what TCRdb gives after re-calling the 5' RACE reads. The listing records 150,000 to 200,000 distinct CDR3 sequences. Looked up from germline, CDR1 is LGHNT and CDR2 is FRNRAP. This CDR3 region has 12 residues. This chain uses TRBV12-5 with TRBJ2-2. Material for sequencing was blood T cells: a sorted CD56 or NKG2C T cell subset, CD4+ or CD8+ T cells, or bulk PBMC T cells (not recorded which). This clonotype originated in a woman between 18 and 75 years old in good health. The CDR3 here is CASEMNTGELFF.